The 30 T cell receptor beta chains given below trace back to one sample, sequenced in a study of blood T cell repertoires in COVID-19. The method was immunoSEQ multiplex PCR; TCRdb's version includes in-frame clones alone and lacks a portion of them. The table includes over 85,000 clones, 85% detected once. Sequenced sample: peripheral blood. The receptors stem from an elderly man with acute or convalescent COVID-19.

The genes are TRBV14 and TRBJ1-4, with D unresolved. V lost 4 bases and J lost 3, with 12 bases in between. The CDR3 totals 15 residues. Germline V lookup: CDR1 SGHDN, CDR2 FVKESK. The CDR3 DNA follows: TGTGCCAGCAGCCCGGGTGGTTCATCTAATGAAAAACTGTTTTTT. Translated, it gives CASSPGGSSNEKLFF.

The genes are TRBV29-1 and TRBJ2-1; TRBD1 might be the D (6 bases). Germline V gene lookup returns CDR1 SQVTM and CDR2 ANQGSEA. CDR3 length equals 16 residues. Between the trimmed V and J ends, which lost 2 bases and 6 bases, there was a span of 20 bases. Written as DNA, the CDR3 is TGCAGCGTTGAACCCAGGGGCGTATACCCGGGCAATGAGCAGTTCTTC. It codes for CSVEPRGVYPGNEQFF.

The chain combines TRBV7-3 with TRBJ2-2, with TRBD2 identical over 13 bases. The V segment lost 4 bases and the J segment 3 bases; nucleotides outside the gene matches: 2. CDR3 size: 16 residues. The V gene's germline CDR1 is SGHTA and CDR2 FQGTGA. CDR3 nucleotides: TGTGCCAGCAGCTCGGGACTAGCGGGGTACACCGGGGAGCTGTTTTTT. Translation: CASSSGLAGYTGELFF.

The CDR3 sequence is CASSPQGRAGYGYTF. CDR3 nucleotide sequence: TGTGCCAGCAGTCCTCAAGGGCGGGCGGGATATGGCTACACCTTC. J is TRBJ1-2 and V is TRBV25-1; D call uncertain. In germline, CDR1 is MGHDK, CDR2 SYGVNS. The CDR3 totals 15 residues. V was clipped by 5 bases and J by 5 bases, with 18 bases between them.

V usage is TRBV9 and J usage is TRBJ1-1; 7 bases are shared with TRBD1. Germline trimming cut 3 bases from V and 0 bases from J; bases unmatched to any gene: 2. This CDR3 region has 14 residues. Germline V gene sequence: CDR1 SGDLS, CDR2 YYNGEE. In nucleotides, the CDR3 is TGTGCCAGCAGCGCGGGACAGATGAACACTGAAGCTTTCTTT. Amino acid sequence: CASSAGQMNTEAFF.

This clone was seen just once. The V call is TRBV10-2, the J call TRBJ2-2; D uncertain. Trimming removed 0 bases from V and 0 bases from J, with 8 bases in between. The germline V gene has CDR1 WSHSY and CDR2 SAAADI. There are 16 residues in the CDR3. CDR3 amino acids: CASSESTPANTGELFF. CDR3 coding DNA: TGCGCCAGCAGTGAGTCGACTCCCGCGAACACCGGGGAGCTGTTTTTT.

The chain recombines TRBV3-1 (or the pseudogene TRBV3-2) with TRBJ1-2, with D unclear. V lost 4 bases and J 3 bases, leaving 15 bases between the germline ends. Per the germline V gene, CDR1 is LGHDT and CDR2 is YNNKEL (reference sequence). This CDR3 is built from 15 residues. CDR3 protein: CASSPGGQRYYGYTF. CDR3 DNA sequence: TGTGCCAGCAGCCCCGGAGGCCAGAGATACTATGGCTACACCTTC.

This CDR3 is CASGAQTNRYTF. As DNA, the CDR3 is TGTGCCAGCGGGGCACAGACCAACCGCTACACCTTC. The chain has TRBV5-6 and TRBJ1-2; TRBD1 is a possible D gene (5 bases). The CDR3 runs 12 residues. In germline, CDR1 is SGHDT, CDR2 YYEEEE. V was pared by 7 bases and J by 9 bases, with 16 bases between.

As for this clone: One end of the junction does not line up with germline, which may come from a read error. CDR3 nucleotides: TGCGCCAGCAGCCCAGGACAGGGATGGTTCTTC. It is translated as CASSPGQGWFF. V and J are TRBV5-1 and TRBJ2-4, with 8 bases aligning to TRBD1. The CDR3 has 11 residues. Germline assignment: CDR1 SGHRS and CDR2 YFSETQ.

This chain uses TRBV19 with TRBJ2-3; TRBD1 matches 7 bases. CDR3 length equals 13 residues. After removal of 5 bases from V and 5 bases from J, the junction contained 4 bases not matched to a gene. Germline values: CDR1 LNHDA, CDR2 SQIVND (reference sequence). The CDR3 loop is CASSDNRGDTQYF. CDR3 in DNA: TGTGCCAGTAGTGACAACAGGGGAGATACGCAGTATTTT.

The chain couples TRBV6-1 to TRBJ2-2, with D possibly being TRBD1 (6 bases). The CDR3 covers 18 residues. Trimming cost V 0 bases and J 3 bases, with 17 bases left between them. From germline, CDR1 is MNHNS and CDR2 SASEGT. The CDR3 nucleotides are TGTGCCAGCAGTGAAGCCCTGTTAGGGGGTTTGGACACCGGGGAGCTGTTTTTT. Its translation is CASSEALLGGLDTGELFF.

CDR3 in DNA: TGTGCCAGCTCACTCAGGACTGGGAAGAACACTGAAGCTTTCTTT. Translating gives CASSLRTGKNTEAFF. The gene calls are TRBV18 and TRBJ1-1; D unclear. The CDR3 is 15 residues long. Germline V gives CDR1 KGHSH, CDR2 LQKENI. V was cut by 4 bases and J by 1 base, with 13 bases left in between. Variable domain in full (rest from reference TRBV18 and TRBJ1-1): NAGVMQNPRHLVRRRGQEARLRCSPMKGHSHVYWYRQLPEEGLKFMVYLQKENIIDESGMPKERFSAEFPKEGPSILRIQQVVRGDSAAYFCASSLRTGKNTEAFFGQGTRLTVV.

V usage is TRBV3-1 (or the pseudogene TRBV3-2) and J usage is TRBJ2-7; a weak D match, TRBD1 (6 bases). The V end was cut by 4 bases, the J end by 2 bases, with 18 bases between. Germline V gives CDR1 LGHDT, CDR2 YNNKEL (reference sequence). This CDR3 comprises 16 residues. CDR3 residues: CASSPQDGTWAYEQYF. CDR3 DNA sequence: TGTGCCAGCAGCCCGCAAGACGGGACATGGGCCTACGAGCAGTACTTC.

V usage is TRBV9 and J usage is TRBJ2-7; 7 bases match TRBD2. CDR3 length: 14 amino acids. Germline V gene sequence: CDR1 SGDLS, CDR2 YYNGEE. J was trimmed by 5 bases and V by 2 bases; bases with no gene match: 7. In DNA form, the CDR3 reads TGTGCCAGCAGCGTGGGGACTATGGACGACGAGCAGTACTTC. Its protein is CASSVGTMDDEQYF.

The chain couples TRBV11-2 to TRBJ2-7, with TRBD2 matching over 8 bases. J gave up 0 bases and V 3 bases, and 4 bases lay outside the gene matches. CDR3 length equals 15 residues. The V gene's germline CDR1 is SGHAT and CDR2 FQNNGV. CDR3 in amino acids: CASSLELAGSYEQYF. CDR3 DNA sequence: TGTGCCAGCAGCTTGGAGCTAGCGGGCTCCTACGAGCAGTACTTC. Supplemented by reference TRBV11-2 and TRBJ2-7, the full variable domain reads EAGVAQSPRYKIIEKRQSVAFWCNPISGHATLYWYQQILGQGPKLLIQFQNNGVVDDSQLPKDRFSAERLKGVDSTLKIQPAKLEDSAVYLCASSLELAGSYEQYFGPGTRLTVT.

The rearrangement links TRBV5-4 to TRBJ1-1; no reliable D call. The V gene lost 4 bases and the J gene lost 0 bases, with 10 bases spanning the gap. Germline loops: CDR1 SGHNT, CDR2 YYREEE (reference sequence). The CDR3 loop spans 14 amino acids. The DNA of the CDR3 is TGTGCCAGCAGCCCCTCTGCAGTGAACACTGAAGCTTTCTTT. Translating gives CASSPSAVNTEAFF.

V usage is TRBV28 and J usage is TRBJ1-1; TRBD1 aligns across 7 bases. Germline assignment: CDR1 MDHEN and CDR2 SYDVKM. V shed 6 bases and J 1 base; nucleotides not matched to a gene: 2. The CDR3 runs to 13 residues. Here the CDR3 reads CASRGTANTEAFF. As DNA, the CDR3 is TGTGCCAGCAGAGGGACAGCGAACACTGAAGCTTTCTTT.

The chain couples TRBV14 to TRBJ1-2, with TRBD1 as a possible D gene (6 bases). Trimming cost V 0 bases and J 8 bases, with 13 bases left between them. Per germline, CDR1 SGHDN and CDR2 FVKESK. CDR3 length equals 14 residues. This CDR3 reads CASSQDARGYGYTF. As DNA, the CDR3 is TGTGCCAGCAGCCAAGATGCCAGGGGATACGGCTACACCTTC.

This sequence joins TRBV4-1 and TRBJ2-7, with 9 nucleotides matching TRBD2. CDR3 length: 17 residues. J was trimmed by 5 bases and V by 0 bases; bases with no gene match: 11. The V gene's germline CDR1 is MGHRA and CDR2 YSYEKL. The DNA for the CDR3 is TGCGCCAGCAGCCAAGAAAGAGTAGCGGGAGTAACCCACGAGCAGTACTTC. Its protein product is CASSQERVAGVTHEQYF.

V and J are TRBV24-1 and TRBJ2-5; 11 bases are shared with TRBD1. The junction had 9 bases not matched to a gene; V was cut back by 5 bases and J by 5 bases. Germline CDR1 is KGHDR and CDR2 is SFDVKD. The CDR3 sequence is 16 residues long. CDR3 nucleotide sequence: TGTGCCACCAGTGGTGCCGGGACAGGGGGTCTTGAGACCCAGTACTTC. This encodes CATSGAGTGGLETQYF.

This clone came up a few times. DNA for the CDR3: TGTGCCAGCAGTTTAGGGACAGACTCTTCACCCCTCCACTTT. Translated, it gives CASSLGTDSSPLHF. The V and J genes are TRBV28 and TRBJ1-6, with 7 bases aligning to TRBD1. The trim removed 2 bases at V and 9 bases at J, leaving 4 bases unmatched. CDR1 is MDHEN, CDR2 SYDVKM, per germline. The CDR3 totals 14 residues. The complete variable domain, with remaining parts taken from reference TRBV28 and TRBJ1-6, reads DVKVTQSSRYLVKRTGEKVFLECVQDMDHENMFWYRQDPGLGLRLIYFSYDVKMKEKGDIPEGYSVSREKKERFSLILESASTNQTSMYLCASSLGTDSSPLHFGNGTRLTVT.

In this sample, this clone is large. The chain recombines TRBV6-2 or TRBV6-3 with TRBJ1-5; no reliable D call. CDR3 length: 13 residues. Germline CDR1 MNHEY, CDR2 SVGEGT. Trimming removed 4 bases at V and 7 bases at J, with 11 bases between. CDR3 nucleotide sequence: TGTGCCAGCAGTTTAAATGTGGGCCAGCCCCAGCATTTT. It codes for CASSLNVGQPQHF.

The chain uses TRBV7-9 and TRBJ1-1; D perhaps matches TRBD1 (6 bases). Germline V gives CDR1 SEHNR, CDR2 FQNEAQ (reference sequence). Trimming stripped 5 bases from V and 2 bases from J, with 15 bases between. The CDR3 sequence is 15 residues long. CDR3 bases: TGTGCCAGCAGCCCGGAGGGGGGGGCAAACACTGAAGCTTTCTTT. Translation: CASSPEGGANTEAFF.

The chain recombines TRBV6-5 with TRBJ1-5, with D tentatively TRBD1 (6 bases). Germline V CDR1 and CDR2: MNHEY, SVGAGI. V lost 4 bases and J lost 0, with 10 bases in between. The CDR3 contains 15 residues. In nucleotides, the CDR3 is TGTGCCAGCAGTTCCGACAGGAATAGCAATCAGCCCCAGCATTTT. This gives the protein CASSSDRNSNQPQHF.

The gene calls are TRBV3-1 (or the pseudogene TRBV3-2) and TRBJ1-2; possible D gene TRBD1, 5 bases. The CDR3 contains 13 residues. The germline V and J ends were trimmed by 2 bases and 7 bases, with 11 bases remaining between them. Germline assignment: CDR1 LGHDT and CDR2 YNNKEL (reference sequence). The CDR3 spells CASSQKGDGGYTF. The CDR3 nucleotides read TGTGCCAGCAGCCAAAAAGGGGATGGTGGCTACACCTTC.

The chain is built from TRBV4-2 and TRBJ2-1, with 12 bases fitting TRBD2. V was clipped by 0 bases and J by 4 bases; unmatched bases: 10. This CDR3 comprises 19 residues. Per germline, CDR1 LGHNA and CDR2 YNFKEQ. The DNA for the CDR3 is TGTGCCAGCAGCCAAGAGTCAGGGAGCGGACTAGCGGGGTACAATGAGCAGTTCTTC. It encodes CASSQESGSGLAGYNEQFF.

This chain uses TRBV11-1 with TRBJ1-1; no clear D gene. Germline assignment: CDR1 SGHAT and CDR2 FQDESV (reference sequence). This CDR3 has 15 residues. The germline V and J ends were trimmed by 4 bases and 10 bases, with 22 bases remaining between them. The CDR3 coding sequence is TGTGCCAGCAGCTCTCGAAAATTAGTGGAGGCAGGAGCTTTCTTT. It specifies CASSSRKLVEAGAFF.

This chain connects TRBV28 to TRBJ2-1; possibly TRBD1 for D (7 bases). The length of the CDR3 is 16 residues. Germline V gene lookup returns CDR1 MDHEN and CDR2 SYDVKM. The V gene lost 2 bases and the J gene lost 3 bases, with 14 bases spanning the gap. The CDR3 nucleotides read TGTGCCAGCAGTTTAATCGGAGGGGGCGACTACAATGAGCAGTTCTTC. Encoded protein: CASSLIGGGDYNEQFF.

This rearrangement joins TRBV6-5 to TRBJ2-7; 8 bases line up with TRBD2. The trim removed 8 bases at V and 5 bases at J, leaving 5 bases unmatched. From germline, CDR1 is MNHEY and CDR2 SVGAGI. The CDR3 runs 12 residues. The CDR3 DNA sequence: TGTGCCAGCCGGCGGGGGGTCCACGAGCAGTACTTC. As protein: CASRRGVHEQYF.

The rearrangement uses TRBV6-5 and TRBJ2-7; 9 nucleotides align to TRBD2. V shed 4 bases, J shed 7 bases, and the junction held 14 bases outside the gene matches. The germline CDR1 and CDR2 sequences are MNHEY and SVGAGI. The CDR3 loop spans 16 amino acids. CDR3 in amino acids: CASSSSRVAGVREQYF. The CDR3 DNA sequence: TGTGCCAGCAGTTCATCCCGGGTAGCGGGAGTACGGGAGCAGTACTTC.